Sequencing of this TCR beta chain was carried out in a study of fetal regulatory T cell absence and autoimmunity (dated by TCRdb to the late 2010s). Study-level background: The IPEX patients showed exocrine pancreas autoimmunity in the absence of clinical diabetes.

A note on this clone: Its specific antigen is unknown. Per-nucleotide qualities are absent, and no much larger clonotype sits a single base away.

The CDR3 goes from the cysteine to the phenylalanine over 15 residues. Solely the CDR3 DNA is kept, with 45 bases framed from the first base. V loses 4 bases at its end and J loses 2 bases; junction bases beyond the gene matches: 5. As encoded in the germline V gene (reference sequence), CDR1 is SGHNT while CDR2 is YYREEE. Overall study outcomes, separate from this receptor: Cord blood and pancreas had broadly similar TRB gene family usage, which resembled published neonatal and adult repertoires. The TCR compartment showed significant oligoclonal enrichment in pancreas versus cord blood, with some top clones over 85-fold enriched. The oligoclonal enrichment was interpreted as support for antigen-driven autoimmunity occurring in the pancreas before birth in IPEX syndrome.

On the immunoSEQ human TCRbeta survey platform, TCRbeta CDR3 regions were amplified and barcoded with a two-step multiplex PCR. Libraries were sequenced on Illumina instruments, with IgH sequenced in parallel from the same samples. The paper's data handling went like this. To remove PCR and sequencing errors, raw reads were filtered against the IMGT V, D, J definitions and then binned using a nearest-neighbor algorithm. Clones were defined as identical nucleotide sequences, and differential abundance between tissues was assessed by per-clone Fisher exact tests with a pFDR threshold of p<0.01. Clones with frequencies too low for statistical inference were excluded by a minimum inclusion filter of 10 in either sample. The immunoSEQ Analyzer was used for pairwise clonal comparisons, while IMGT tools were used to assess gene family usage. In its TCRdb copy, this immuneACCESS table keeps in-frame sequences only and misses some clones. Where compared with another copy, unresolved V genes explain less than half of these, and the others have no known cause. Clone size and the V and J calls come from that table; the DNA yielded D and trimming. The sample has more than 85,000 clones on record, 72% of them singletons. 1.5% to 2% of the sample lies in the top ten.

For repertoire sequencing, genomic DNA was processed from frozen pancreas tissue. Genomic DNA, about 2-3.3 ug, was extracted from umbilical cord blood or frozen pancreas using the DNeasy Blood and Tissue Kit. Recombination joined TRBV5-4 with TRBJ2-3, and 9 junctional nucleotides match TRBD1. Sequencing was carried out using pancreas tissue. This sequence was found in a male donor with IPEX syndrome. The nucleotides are TGTGCCAGCAGCCGCCGGGACAGGGTCACAGATACGCAGTATTTT. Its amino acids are CASSRRDRVTDTQYF.